The source of this T cell receptor beta chain is a study of blood T cell repertoires in COVID-19. The length of the CDR3 is 16 residues. The trim removed 3 bases at V and 1 base at J, leaving 3 bases unmatched. Per the germline V gene, CDR1 is SGHDT and CDR2 is YYEEEE. The repertoire was sequenced with immunoSEQ multiplex PCR; TCRdb's copy has only in-frame clones and lacks some. Among more than 35,000 clones listed, roughly 69% were seen once. The sequence was obtained from a man older than 75 with acute or convalescent COVID-19. The chain combines TRBV5-6 with TRBJ1-3, with 11 positions matching TRBD1. Sequenced input: peripheral blood. The CDR3 DNA reads as TGTGCCAGCAGCTGGGGACAGGGGGTTTCTGGAAACACCATATATTTT. Amino acids: CASSWGQGVSGNTIYF.